The next 32 T cell receptor beta chains were all read from a single sample in a study of T cells in Graves' hyperthyroidism and ophthalmopathy. Amplification yielded TCR beta CDR3 regions, with RNA transcripts as the source. The primer set for the first-round RT-PCR of the TCR CDR3 was HTBI. Each CDR3 protein is one row after TCRdb ran MiXCR on the multiplex PCR reads. The sample lists some 200,000 distinct CDR3 sequences, over 15% occurring once. The source material was blood. The receptor source for this set is a man aged 50 or older with Graves' hyperthyroidism.

This clonotype came up many times. CDR3 residues: CASSQPSFVGELFF. The CDR3 DNA reads as TGTGCCAGCAGCCAACCTTCGTTTGTCGGGGAGCTGTTTTTT. The V and J genes are TRBV3-1 and TRBJ2-2; D call uncertain. V lost 2 bases to trimming and J lost 7 bases, with 11 bases between them. CDR3 length equals 14 residues. Germline V gene lookup returns CDR1 LGHDT and CDR2 YNNKEL (reference sequence).

This clonotype was picked up many times. The chain is built from TRBV10-2 and TRBJ2-1; TRBD1 matches 9 bases. Losses at the gene ends were 0 bases for V and 14 bases for J; bases not matched to a gene: 2. The CDR3 is 12 residues long. The germline CDR1 and CDR2 sequences are WSHSY and SAAADI. CDR3 amino acids: CASSESGDREFF. In DNA, the CDR3 is TGCGCCAGCAGTGAGTCGGGGGACAGGGAGTTCTTC.

This clonotype was seen at least ten times. The V and J genes are TRBV20-1 and TRBJ1-2; possibly TRBD1 for D (6 bases). The CDR3 spans 13 residues. Germline CDR1 DFQATT, CDR2 SNEGSKA (reference sequence). Trimming removed 0 bases at V and 5 bases at J, with 10 bases between. CDR3 bases: TGCAGTGCTAGAGATCATAGGGGGTATGGCTACACCTTC. Translating it yields CSARDHRGYGYTF.

The CDR3, as DNA: TGTGCCAGCAGCCAAGATCGGCCTTCTACGCAGTATTTT. As protein: CASSQDRPSTQYF. The V and J genes are TRBV14 and TRBJ2-3; no clear D. This CDR3 contains 13 residues. V was cut by 0 bases and J by 8 bases, with 9 bases left in between. Germline CDR1 and CDR2: SGHDN and FVKESK.

In its sample, this clonotype was seen a few times. CDR3 region: CASSYSSGTSGDGELFF. The CDR3 DNA follows: TGTGCCAGCAGTTATTCTTCCGGGACTAGCGGGGACGGGGAGCTGTTTTTT. The chain employs TRBV6-1 and TRBJ2-2; 13 bases are a match to TRBD2. Trimming at V came to 5 bases and at J to 7 bases, leaving 10 bases not matched to a gene. This CDR3 contains 17 residues. CDR1 and CDR2 from the germline V gene are MNHNS and SASEGT.

The table lists this clonotype with many counts. CDR3 sequence reads: CASSRRQVRANEKLFF. In DNA form, the CDR3 reads TGTGCCAGCTCTCGGCGACAGGTCCGGGCTAATGAAAAACTGTTTTTT. The J gene is TRBJ1-4, the V gene TRBV18, with a weak D call TRBD1 (6 bases). This CDR3 contains 16 residues. The ends were cut back, 6 bases at V and 3 bases at J, with 17 bases in the middle. Germline loops: CDR1 KGHSH, CDR2 LQKENI.

The sample holds a few counts of this clonotype. The genes are TRBV4-1 and TRBJ1-6; no reliable D call. The V end lost 0 bases, the J end lost 11 bases, and 8 bases lay between the germline ends. CDR3 length equals 13 residues. Germline V CDR1 and CDR2: MGHRA, YSYEKL. The chain's CDR3 is CASSQEEETPLHF. CDR3 DNA: TGCGCCAGCAGCCAAGAAGAAGAAACACCCCTCCACTTT.

The chain uses TRBV13 and TRBJ2-1, with TRBD2 matching over 12 bases. CDR1 is PRHDT and CDR2 is FYEKMQ in the germline V gene (reference sequence). Unmatched junction bases numbered 6, after V lost 5 bases and J lost 4 bases. The CDR3 length is 16 residues. The CDR3 is CASSRGLAGKYNEQFF. The CDR3 region has the DNA TGTGCCAGCAGCCGGGGACTAGCGGGCAAGTACAATGAGCAGTTCTTC.

The rearrangement joins TRBV30 to TRBJ1-1; TRBD1 might be the D (6 bases). Germline loops: CDR1 GTSNPN, CDR2 SVGIG (reference sequence). Trimming stripped 8 bases from V and 4 bases from J, with 17 bases between. CDR3 size: 13 residues. The CDR3 bases are TGTGCCCGAGACCAGGGGTTGAGCACTGAAGCTTTCTTT. Translated: CARDQGLSTEAFF.

To note about this clonotype: This clone may be a read error of a much larger clone one base away. This chain uses TRBV2 with TRBJ2-1, with no clear D. The V and J ends lost 6 bases and 6 bases respectively, with 15 bases between them. Germline lookup yields CDR1 SNHLY and CDR2 FYNNEI. The CDR3 totals 14 residues. This CDR3 reads CASSSSSRSNEQFF. The CDR3 coding sequence is TGTGCCAGCAGCAGTAGCTCTAGGAGCAATGAGCAGTTCTTC.

This clonotype was seen a few times. The CDR3 loop is CASSFRHALNNEQFF. Written as DNA, the CDR3 is TGTGCCAGCAGCTTTCGACACGCATTAAACAATGAGCAGTTCTTC. The V call is TRBV5-6, the J call TRBJ2-1; D unclear. The CDR3 extends over 15 amino acids. The germline V gene encodes CDR1 SGHDT and CDR2 YYEEEE. Trimming removed 2 bases from V and 5 bases from J, with 14 bases in between.

V and J are TRBV7-2 and TRBJ2-5; D unclear. The CDR3 runs 15 residues. Germline V gives CDR1 SGHTA, CDR2 FQGNSA. Trimming cost V 5 bases and J 5 bases, with 18 bases left between them. The CDR3 coding sequence is TGTGCCAGCAGCGCAATGCGTGGGAATGGGGAGACCCAGTACTTC. Protein sequence: CASSAMRGNGETQYF.

The J gene is TRBJ2-3, the V gene TRBV4-1; the D gene is possibly TRBD2 (6 bases). V shed 1 base and J shed 4 bases, with 12 bases lying between them. CDR1 is MGHRA and CDR2 is YSYEKL in the germline V gene. The CDR3 loop spans 15 amino acids. CDR3 region: CASSQGNSGPDTQYF. Written as DNA, the CDR3 is TGCGCCAGCAGCCAAGGAAATAGCGGCCCAGATACGCAGTATTTT.

This clonotype appeared a few times. The chain joins TRBV5-1 to TRBJ2-5; TRBD2 matches 10 bases. J was trimmed by 5 bases and V by 0 bases; bases with no gene match: 4. CDR3 length equals 15 residues. Germline V gene lookup returns CDR1 SGHRS and CDR2 YFSETQ. The CDR3, as DNA: TGCGCCAGCAGCTTGGGGCTAGCGGGAGATGAGACCCAGTACTTC. Amino acids: CASSLGLAGDETQYF.

In its sample, this clonotype was seen a few times. The chain employs TRBV4-1 and TRBJ2-4; 10 bases line up with TRBD1. CDR1 is MGHRA and CDR2 is YSYEKL in the germline V gene. The V gene end was trimmed by 3 bases and the J gene end by 3 bases; junction bases not matched to a gene: 11. The CDR3 contains 18 residues. CDR3 nucleotides: TGCGCCAGCAGCCACTTGGGACAGGGGCCCCTTTTCAAAAACATTCAGTACTTC. Translating gives CASSHLGQGPLFKNIQYF.

CDR3 nucleotide sequence: TGTGCCAGCAGTTTATCTAGCGGGGGCACCTACGAGCAGTACTTC. Translating gives CASSLSSGGTYEQYF. The gene calls are TRBV27 and TRBJ2-7, with 9 positions matching TRBD2. Trimming cost V 0 bases and J 2 bases; bases outside gene matches: 2. This CDR3 is built from 15 residues. Per germline, CDR1 MNHEY and CDR2 SMNVEV (reference sequence).

This clonotype was found a few times. This chain connects TRBV13 to TRBJ2-7, with 7 positions matching TRBD1. With 4 bases clipped from V and 7 bases from J, the junction kept 7 bases outside the gene matches. CDR3 size: 13 residues. The germline CDR1 and CDR2 sequences are PRHDT and FYEKMQ (reference sequence). The chain's CDR3 is CASSSDRTGEQYF. The CDR3 nucleotides are TGTGCCAGCAGCTCGGACAGGACGGGGGAGCAGTACTTC. Filled out from reference TRBV13 and TRBJ2-7, the complete variable domain reads AAGVIQSPRHLIKEKRETATLKCYPIPRHDTVYWYQQGPGQDPQFLISFYEKMQSDKGSIPDRFSAQQFSDYHSELNMSSLELGDSALYFCASSSDRTGEQYFGPGTRLTVT.

Comments on this clonotype: A read error may explain this, as a much larger clone is one base away. J is TRBJ1-1 and V is TRBV6-1, with 7 bases matching TRBD1. Per the germline V gene, CDR1 is MNHNS and CDR2 is SASEGT. Trimming took 4 bases from V and 5 from J; bases not matched to a gene: 10. The CDR3 totals 15 residues. This CDR3 reads CASSAWIGGGTEAFF. CDR3 sequence (DNA): TGTGCCAGCAGTGCTTGGATAGGGGGCGGGACTGAAGCTTTCTTT.

This clonotype was counted ten times or more. The gene calls are TRBV28 and TRBJ2-5; 7 bases fit TRBD1. The CDR3 runs 17 residues. Germline V gives CDR1 MDHEN, CDR2 SYDVKM. Germline trimming cut 5 bases from V and 5 bases from J; bases unmatched to any gene: 17. The CDR3 DNA follows: TGTGCCAGCAGTCCGAAATACAGACAGGGTCGGAGGGAGACCCAGTACTTC. This encodes CASSPKYRQGRRETQYF.

This clonotype was observed at least ten times. J is TRBJ2-4 and V is TRBV11-2; the match to TRBD1 covers 8 bases. Unmatched junction bases numbered 8, after V lost 4 bases and J lost 0 bases. The germline V gene has CDR1 SGHAT and CDR2 FQNNGV. This CDR3 has 17 amino acids. CDR3 in DNA: TGTGCCAGCAGCTCACCGACAGGGGCAATAGCCAAAAACATTCAGTACTTC. Amino acid sequence: CASSSPTGAIAKNIQYF. Full variable domain (missing parts from reference TRBV11-2 and TRBJ2-4): EAGVAQSPRYKIIEKRQSVAFWCNPISGHATLYWYQQILGQGPKLLIQFQNNGVVDDSQLPKDRFSAERLKGVDSTLKIQPAKLEDSAVYLCASSSPTGAIAKNIQYFGAGTRLSVL.

This clonotype was detected ten times or more. The chain uses TRBV7-9 and TRBJ2-3; 8 bases fit TRBD1. The germline V gene has CDR1 SEHNR and CDR2 FQNEAQ (reference sequence). The CDR3 is 19 residues long. The V and J ends lost 0 bases and 2 bases, in that order; junction bases with no gene match: 13. As DNA, the CDR3 is TGTGCCAGCAGCTTAGCGCGTTTAGGACAGGGTTCCTCCACAGATACGCAGTATTTT. The encoded protein is CASSLARLGQGSSTDTQYF.

This clonotype was detected many times. The chain couples TRBV14 to TRBJ2-5; 11 positions agree with TRBD2. The CDR3 loop spans 16 amino acids. Germline V gives CDR1 SGHDN, CDR2 FVKESK. Trimming took 4 bases from V and 0 from J; bases not matched to a gene: 4. CDR3 sequence: CASSLGLAGYQETQYF. For the CDR3, the DNA is TGTGCCAGCAGCCTCGGACTAGCGGGCTACCAAGAGACCCAGTACTTC.

Only a few counts were recorded for this clonotype. The chain combines TRBV6-1 with TRBJ2-3; D is possibly TRBD1 (5 bases). The ends were cut back, 10 bases at V and 0 bases at J, with 17 bases in the middle. Germline V gene data show CDR1 as MNHNS and CDR2 as SASEGT. The CDR3 has 15 residues. For the CDR3, the DNA is TGTGCCACCACCCGGACACACACTAGCACAGATACGCAGTATTTT. Its protein is CATTRTHTSTDTQYF.

This clonotype was picked up a small number of times. The chain carries TRBV19 and TRBJ2-2, with D perhaps given as TRBD1 or TRBD2 (5 bases each). Trimming stripped 7 bases from V and 3 bases from J, with 18 bases between. Per germline, CDR1 LNHDA and CDR2 SQIVND (reference sequence). The CDR3 totals 16 residues. The CDR3 region has the DNA TGTGCCAGTAACTATAGGTCAGGGCGGGACACCGGGGAGCTGTTTTTT. Its protein product is CASNYRSGRDTGELFF. The full variable domain, its missing parts supplied by reference TRBV19 and TRBJ2-2, is DGGITQSPKYLFRKEGQNVTLSCEQNLNHDAMYWYRQDPGQGLRLIYYSQIVNDFQKGDIAEGYSVSREKKESFPLTVTSAQKNPTAFYLCASNYRSGRDTGELFFGEGSRLTVL.

The CDR3 loop is CASSTLAGGSGVEQFF. DNA for the CDR3: TGTGCCAGTAGTACCTTAGCGGGAGGGAGCGGGGTTGAGCAGTTCTTC. This sequence joins TRBV19 and TRBJ2-1; 11 nucleotides agree with TRBD2. V lost 4 bases and J lost 9; bases outside the gene matches: 11. CDR1 LNHDA and CDR2 SQIVND come from the germline V gene (reference sequence). The CDR3 runs to 16 residues.

This clonotype was seen many times. The rearrangement joins TRBV13 to TRBJ2-5; D gene unclear. V was pared by 5 bases and J by 3 bases, with 7 bases between. CDR3 size: 12 residues. CDR1 and CDR2 from the germline V gene are PRHDT and FYEKMQ (reference sequence). CDR3 nucleotide sequence: TGTGCCAGCAGCCGGACGGAAGAGACCCAGTACTTC. It codes for CASSRTEETQYF.

There are many counts of this clonotype. This chain connects TRBV11-2 to TRBJ2-7, with 11 bases that match TRBD2. Germline CDR1 is SGHAT and CDR2 is FQNNGV. CDR3 length: 14 amino acids. V dropped 3 bases and J dropped 6; count of bases not matched to a gene: 4. The CDR3 is CASSFLAGGGEQYF. Here the CDR3 DNA reads TGTGCCAGCAGCTTTTTAGCGGGAGGGGGCGAGCAGTACTTC.

As for this clonotype: Given a much more abundant clone one base away, this may be a read error. The rearrangement uses TRBV27 and TRBJ2-7; maybe TRBD1 (5 bases). Germline V gene sequence: CDR1 MNHEY, CDR2 SMNVEV (reference sequence). The CDR3 has 16 amino acids. The CDR3 reads CPSSLKVGRAPYEQYF. CDR3 nucleotides: TGTCCCAGCAGTTTAAAGGTGGGCAGGGCACCCTACGAGCAGTACTTC.

This clonotype was detected many times. The chain couples TRBV28 to TRBJ2-7; the D gene could be TRBD1 or TRBD2 (5 bases each). This CDR3 contains 14 residues. V gave up 4 bases and J gave up 3 bases, with 13 bases separating them. The germline CDR1 and CDR2 sequences are MDHEN and SYDVKM. In DNA, the CDR3 is TGTGCCAGCAGTTATGGGACCAGGGACTACGAGCAGTACTTC. It codes for CASSYGTRDYEQYF.

This clonotype was observed a handful of times. The V gene is TRBV20-1, the J gene TRBJ2-7; D remains unclear. The CDR3 has 14 residues. The ends were cut back, 5 bases at V and 0 bases at J, with 14 bases in the middle. Germline V gene sequence: CDR1 DFQATT, CDR2 SNEGSKA (reference sequence). The DNA of the CDR3 is TGCAGTGCTCGCCCCCGGGTCCCCTCCTACGAGCAGTACTTC. Amino acids: CSARPRVPSYEQYF.

At least ten counts were recorded for this clonotype. The chain is built from TRBV6-1 and TRBJ2-7; D possibly corresponds to TRBD1 (6 bases). Germline lookup yields CDR1 MNHNS and CDR2 SASEGT. Deletions cut 6 bases from V and 6 bases from J, with 18 bases between. There are 14 residues in the CDR3. CDR3 bases: TGTGCCAGCAGGACGATGGGGGCGCCGCTCGAGCAGTACTTC. It codes for CASRTMGAPLEQYF.

This clonotype was found many times. V and J are TRBV2 and TRBJ2-3, with TRBD1 matching 7 bases. V gave up 7 bases and J gave up 2 bases; unmatched junction bases: 6. The CDR3 totals 14 residues. Germline CDR1 is SNHLY and CDR2 is FYNNEI. The CDR3 spells CASNRQGSTDTQYF. The CDR3 nucleotides are TGTGCCAGCAATCGACAGGGTTCCACAGATACGCAGTATTTT.